The rows below give T cell receptor beta chains drawn from one sample of a study of blood T cell repertoires in COVID-19. Produced via immunoSEQ multiplex PCR; TCRdb's table is partial and in-frame only. The sample has about 62,000 clones, around 86% seen once; the top ten hold approximately 1.2%. The sequencing sample was made of peripheral blood. The receptors originated from an elderly woman with acute or convalescent COVID-19. CDR3s include the opening cysteine and the closing phenylalanine or tryptophan. D genes are given only for firm matches. Size values are once, few and many counts, or a class for expanded clones, and some rows have none.

TRBV28	TRBJ1-2	-	TRBD1	13	TGTGCCAGCAGTTTATTGACAGGGAAAGGCTACACCTTC	CASSLLTGKGYTF
TRBV18	TRBJ2-7	-	TRBD2	14	TGTGCCAGCTCACCTAGCGGGAGGGCCTACGAGCAGTACTTC	CASSPSGRAYEQYF
TRBV6-1	TRBJ2-7	-	-	16	TGTGCCAGCAGTGAAGAACCGGGGCGAGGGAGGTACGAGCAGTACTTC	CASSEEPGRGRYEQYF
TRBV2	TRBJ2-2	-	-	14	TGTGCCAGCAGTGAAGCTACTACCACCGGGGAGCTGTTTTTT	CASSEATTTGELFF
TRBV3-1/TRBV3-2	TRBJ2-7	-	TRBD2	16	TGTGCCAGCAGCCAAGTGTTAACTAGCGGGAGTCCCGAGCAGTACTTC	CASSQVLTSGSPEQYF
TRBV7-3	TRBJ1-1	-	TRBD1	17	TGTGCCAGCAGCCCAAGGTATGGGACAGGGCGGAGAACTGAAGCTTTCTTT	CASSPRYGTGRRTEAFF
TRBV2	TRBJ1-3	-	-	14	TGTGCCAGCAGTCAGTACAGATTTGGAAACACCATATATTTT	CASSQYRFGNTIYF
TRBV6-5	TRBJ1-6	-	-	14	TGTGCCAGCAGTACCCTTGACAGCTATTCACCCCTCCACTTT	CASSTLDSYSPLHF
TRBV7-9	TRBJ1-1	-	-	16	TGTGCCAGCAGCTTGTTCCCCCCAGCGGTGAACACTGAAGCTTTCTTT	CASSLFPPAVNTEAFF
TRBV27	TRBJ2-5	once	TRBD1	15	TGTGCCAGCAGCCTCTTTGGGGACAGGGGTCAGACCCAGTACTTC	CASSLFGDRGQTQYF
TRBV18	TRBJ2-3	-	TRBD2	16	TGTGCCAGCTCACCACCCAGCGGGGGGGCGACAGATACGCAGTATTTT	CASSPPSGGATDTQYF
TRBV27	TRBJ2-3	-	-	13	TGTGCCAGCAGTCCGGGATACACAGATACGCAGTATTTT	CASSPGYTDTQYF
TRBV4-1	TRBJ1-5	-	-	17	TGCGCCAGCAGCCCCACTTCGGCTCTCGGGAGCAATCAGCCCCAGCATTTT	CASSPTSALGSNQPQHF
TRBV2	TRBJ1-4	-	TRBD1	19	TGTGCCAGCAGTCCACATGACAGGGGGCCCAGGGCAACTAATGAAAAACTGTTTTTT	CASSPHDRGPRATNEKLFF
TRBV19	TRBJ2-3	few	TRBD2	15	TGTGCCAGTAGTCCTAGCGGGAGGGGCGCAGATACGCAGTATTTT	CASSPSGRGADTQYF
TRBV5-1	TRBJ2-3	few	TRBD2	15	TGCGCCAGCTGGGCTAGCGGGAGTGATATAGATACGCAGTATTTT	CASWASGSDIDTQYF
TRBV5-8	TRBJ2-3	-	TRBD1	15	TGTGCCAGCGGCAGGGGGCAGGTTGGGACAGATACGCAGTATTTT	CASGRGQVGTDTQYF
TRBV5-1	TRBJ2-5	-	TRBD1	16	TGCGCCAGCAGCTTGGCTGTCGGGACAGGGGAAGAGACCCAGTACTTC	CASSLAVGTGEETQYF
TRBV7-3	TRBJ1-2	-	-	13	TGTGCCAGCAGTTCAACAGGGTCGGACGGCTACACCTTC	CASSSTGSDGYTF
TRBV15	TRBJ1-3	-	TRBD1	15	TGTGCCACCAGCAGAGGCACAGGGGCTGGAAACACCATATATTTT	CATSRGTGAGNTIYF
TRBV5-1	TRBJ2-3	-	-	15	TGCGCCAGCAGCTCTGGACTGGGTATCACAGATACGCAGTATTTT	CASSSGLGITDTQYF
TRBV10-3	TRBJ2-6	-	-	15	TGTGCCATCAGTGAGTCGGCATCAGGGGCCAACGTCCTGACTTTC	CAISESASGANVLTF
TRBV4-1	TRBJ2-6	-	-	14	TGCGCCAGCAGCCCCTCCTCTGGGGCCAACGTCCTGACTTTC	CASSPSSGANVLTF
TRBV7-3	TRBJ1-1	-	TRBD1	14	TGTGCCAGCAGCCGAGGGGGCATGAACACTGAAGCTTTCTTT	CASSRGGMNTEAFF
TRBV30	TRBJ1-5	-	-	13	TGTGCCTGGAGTCAAAGCAGCAATCAGCCCCAGCATTTT	CAWSQSSNQPQHF
TRBV14	TRBJ1-2	-	-	14	TGTGCCAGCAGCCAAGAGAGGGTTCAAGGCGGCTACACCTTC	CASSQERVQGGYTF
TRBV5-1	TRBJ2-4	-	TRBD2	15	TGCGCCAGCAGCTTCGGGCTAGCGGCCCAAAACATTCAGTACTTC	CASSFGLAAQNIQYF
TRBV5-1	TRBJ1-3	-	-	15	TGCGCCAGCAGCTCGGACACCAACTCTGGAAACACCATATATTTT	CASSSDTNSGNTIYF
TRBV5-1	TRBJ2-7	-	-	14	TGCGCCAGCAGTTTTAAGGGGGTATCCTACGAGCAGTACTTC	CASSFKGVSYEQYF
TRBV28	TRBJ2-1	-	-	11	TGTGCCAGCAACAACTACAATGAGCAGTTCTTC	CASNNYNEQFF
TRBV14	TRBJ2-7	-	-	11	TGTGCCAGCAGCCTTACCTACGAGCAGTACTTC	CASSLTYEQYF
TRBV6-1	TRBJ2-3	-	-	14	TGTGCCAGCAGTGAGCAGCGGAGCACAGATACGCAGTATTTT	CASSEQRSTDTQYF
TRBV9	TRBJ2-2	-	TRBD2	16	TGTGCCAGCAGCGTCCGTGACGGGGAGGGCACCGGGGAGCTGTTTTTT	CASSVRDGEGTGELFF
TRBV28	TRBJ1-4	-	-	14	TGTGCCAGCAGTCTGGGGGGGAGGGAGGAAAAACTGTTTTTT	CASSLGGREEKLFF
TRBV7-9	TRBJ1-1	-	-	12	TGTGCCAGCAGCTTAGAGGGGATCAAAGCTTTCTTT	CASSLEGIKAFF
TRBV6-5	TRBJ2-7	-	TRBD1	14	TGTGCCAGCAGTTTCGGACAGGGGCGAGACGAGCAGTACTTC	CASSFGQGRDEQYF
TRBV9	TRBJ2-5	-	-	15	TGTGCCAGCAGCGTAAGTCCACGGTCCGGAGAGACCCAGTACTTC	CASSVSPRSGETQYF
TRBV6-5	TRBJ1-2	once	TRBD1	15	TGTGCCAGCAGGTCAAGATTTACAGGGGGGTATGGCTACACCTTC	CASRSRFTGGYGYTF
TRBV30	TRBJ1-4	-	-	15	TGTGCCTGGAGTATTTGGACAGCCCCTAATGAAAAACTGTTTTTT	CAWSIWTAPNEKLFF
TRBV12-3/TRBV12-4	TRBJ2-1	-	-	12	TGTGCCAGCAGGTACGAGAACAATGAGCAGTTCTTC	CASRYENNEQFF
TRBV5-4	TRBJ2-3	-	-	14	TGTGCCAGCAGCATACAGGGTGCCACAGATACGCAGTATTTT	CASSIQGATDTQYF
TRBV5-1	TRBJ2-1	once	-	16	TGCGCCAGCAGCTTGATTAGCGGAATATCCTACAATGAGCAGTTCTTC	CASSLISGISYNEQFF
TRBV4-3	TRBJ2-7	-	-	15	TGCGCCAGCAGCCAAGATAGTTCTAACTCCTACGAGCAGTACTTC	CASSQDSSNSYEQYF
TRBV4-1	TRBJ1-3	once	-	16	TGCGCCAGCAGCCAATCCCTTACAACCACGGGAAACACCATATATTTT	CASSQSLTTTGNTIYF
TRBV2	TRBJ2-7	-	TRBD2	16	TGTGCCAGCAGTGAATGGGGCGGGGGGACTCCTGGTGAGCAGTACTTC	CASSEWGGGTPGEQYF
TRBV19	TRBJ1-6	-	-	13	TGTGCCAGTAGTTCCGCCCTCCAGTCACCCCTCCACTTT	CASSSALQSPLHF
TRBV18	TRBJ1-1	-	-	14	TGTGCCAGCTCACCTCCGACAAAGAACACTGAAGCTTTCTTT	CASSPPTKNTEAFF
TRBV28	TRBJ1-4	few	-	14	TGTGCCAGCATCGCGGCAGGGGCGCTAGAAAAACTGTTTTTT	CASIAAGALEKLFF
TRBV19	TRBJ1-5	-	-	14	TGTGCCAGTAGTATAGCGAACGGTGATCAGCCCCAGCATTTT	CASSIANGDQPQHF
TRBV6-5	TRBJ2-7	-	TRBD2	13	TGTGCCAGCAGACGGAACGGGGGGTTCGAGCAGTACTTC	CASRRNGGFEQYF
TRBV7-2	TRBJ2-3	-	TRBD1	15	TGTGCCAGCAGCGCGGGACAGGACCTCACAGATACGCAGTATTTT	CASSAGQDLTDTQYF
TRBV5-1	TRBJ2-1	once	-	14	TGCGCCAGCAGCTTGACAGGGTCCTACAATGAGCAGTTCTTC	CASSLTGSYNEQFF
TRBV5-1	TRBJ2-1	-	TRBD1	16	TGCGCCAGCAGCAAGGACAGGGTGAGCTCCTACAATGAGCAGTTCTTC	CASSKDRVSSYNEQFF
TRBV28	TRBJ2-7	-	-	14	TGTGCCAGCAGTTTAATCTCTCCCTCCTACGAGCAGTACTTC	CASSLISPSYEQYF
TRBV10-3	TRBJ1-2	-	TRBD1	13	TGTGCCATACGACAGGGGGCGAACTATGGCTACACCTTC	CAIRQGANYGYTF
TRBV24-1	TRBJ2-2	-	-	15	TGTGCCACCAGTGAGGCGGCCGCAGAGACCGGGGAGCTGTTTTTT	CATSEAAAETGELFF
TRBV28	TRBJ1-4	once	TRBD1	14	TGTGCCAGCAGTCCCGGGACAGTGAATGAAAAACTGTTTTTT	CASSPGTVNEKLFF
TRBV29-1	TRBJ2-7	-	-	12	TGCAGCGTTGTGGTTAGCTCCTACGAGCAGTACTTC	CSVVVSSYEQYF
TRBV7-2	TRBJ1-2	-	TRBD1	14	TGTGCCAGCAGCTCCGGGACAGGTCCTAAGGGCTACACCTTC	CASSSGTGPKGYTF
TRBV27	TRBJ2-7	-	TRBD2	15	TGTGCCAGCAGTTTAATAGCGGGGGCCTCCTACGAGCAGTACTTC	CASSLIAGASYEQYF